Listed below are T cell receptor beta chains from one sample, sequenced in a study of blood T cell repertoires in COVID-19. Produced via immunoSEQ multiplex PCR; TCRdb's table is partial and in-frame only. The sample holds 100,000 to 130,000 clones; roughly 84% are singletons and the top ten take roughly 4.4%. What was sequenced was peripheral blood. The receptor set was obtained from a human donor in a cohort sampled during active COVID-19. Each CDR3 is given with its conserved first and last residue. A D gene is named only where the DNA matches it firmly. Size is stated for part of the rows, as once, few or many counts, or as a class when the clone is expanded.

abundance: -; j_gene: TRBJ1-4; v_gene: TRBV6-6; d_gene: -; len: 16; CDR3nt: TGTGCCAGCAGTTACCCCCCAGGGGCTATCAATGAAAAACTGTTTTTT; CDR3aa: CASSYPPGAINEKLFF
abundance: -; j_gene: TRBJ1-4; v_gene: TRBV7-2; d_gene: -; len: 16; CDR3nt: TGTGCCAGCAGCCCTGGCTCTGCGGTTGGATATGAAAAACTGTTTTTT; CDR3aa: CASSPGSAVGYEKLFF
abundance: -; j_gene: TRBJ1-1; v_gene: TRBV4-1; d_gene: -; len: 14; CDR3nt: TGCGCCAGCAGCCCATTCACTGAGAACACTGAAGCTTTCTTT; CDR3aa: CASSPFTENTEAFF
abundance: -; j_gene: TRBJ2-5; v_gene: TRBV2; d_gene: TRBD2; len: 16; CDR3nt: TGTGCCAGCACCCGGGCTAGCGGGAGGGCCGTTGAGACCCAGTACTTC; CDR3aa: CASTRASGRAVETQYF
abundance: -; j_gene: TRBJ2-1; v_gene: TRBV7-3; d_gene: -; len: 16; CDR3nt: TGTGCCAGCAGCTTAAACCCACCTAGCTCCTACAATGAGCAGTTCTTC; CDR3aa: CASSLNPPSSYNEQFF
abundance: -; j_gene: TRBJ2-1; v_gene: TRBV12-5; d_gene: TRBD1; len: 16; CDR3nt: TGTGCTAGTGGTTTGGCGACAGGGAACCCCTACAATGAGCAGTTCTTC; CDR3aa: CASGLATGNPYNEQFF
abundance: -; j_gene: TRBJ2-5; v_gene: TRBV11-2; d_gene: -; len: 14; CDR3nt: TGTGCCAGCAGCTTAGGCCGGGGCCAAGAGACCCAGTACTTC; CDR3aa: CASSLGRGQETQYF
abundance: -; j_gene: TRBJ2-1; v_gene: TRBV5-6; d_gene: -; len: 15; CDR3nt: TGTGCCAGCAGCTTGAATAGCGCGACTTCGAGGGAGCAGTTCTTC; CDR3aa: CASSLNSATSREQFF
abundance: -; j_gene: TRBJ1-1; v_gene: TRBV30; d_gene: -; len: 14; CDR3nt: TGTGCCTGGACTTTCGACAGCCTGAACACTGAAGCTTTCTTT; CDR3aa: CAWTFDSLNTEAFF
abundance: -; j_gene: TRBJ2-3; v_gene: TRBV12-5; d_gene: TRBD1; len: 13; CDR3nt: TGTGCTAGTGGTTTGGTTTTGACAGGGGGTGCGTATTTT; CDR3aa: CASGLVLTGGAYF
abundance: few; j_gene: TRBJ1-5; v_gene: TRBV5-1; d_gene: TRBD1; len: 15; CDR3nt: TGCGCCAGCAGCGAAGGACAGGGGGCGGCTCAGCCCCAGCATTTT; CDR3aa: CASSEGQGAAQPQHF
abundance: -; j_gene: TRBJ1-1; v_gene: TRBV28; d_gene: -; len: 18; CDR3nt: TGTGCCAGCACCCGCTCTTTAGGGTCAGGCGGGTCGAGGACTGAAGCTTTCTTT; CDR3aa: CASTRSLGSGGSRTEAFF
abundance: -; j_gene: TRBJ1-1; v_gene: TRBV5-6; d_gene: -; len: 13; CDR3nt: TGTGCCAGCAGCCCCGGGTTTTACACTGAAGCTTTCTTT; CDR3aa: CASSPGFYTEAFF
abundance: -; j_gene: TRBJ1-5; v_gene: TRBV7-8; d_gene: -; len: 14; CDR3nt: TGTGCCAGCAGCTGGGCCAGCCGCAATCAGCCCCAGCATTTT; CDR3aa: CASSWASRNQPQHF
abundance: -; j_gene: TRBJ1-1; v_gene: TRBV7-3; d_gene: -; len: 14; CDR3nt: TGTGCCAGCAGCCCCGCGGGGGGGAACACTGAAGCTTTCTTT; CDR3aa: CASSPAGGNTEAFF
abundance: -; j_gene: TRBJ2-7; v_gene: TRBV3-1/TRBV3-2; d_gene: TRBD2; len: 15; CDR3nt: TGTGCCAGCAGCCCCGGACTAGCGGACATGGGAGAGCAGTACTTC; CDR3aa: CASSPGLADMGEQYF
abundance: -; j_gene: TRBJ2-1; v_gene: TRBV3-1/TRBV3-2; d_gene: -; len: 13; CDR3nt: TGTGCCAGCAGGCTCGGGAGTTACAATGAGCAGTTCTTC; CDR3aa: CASRLGSYNEQFF
abundance: -; j_gene: TRBJ2-1; v_gene: TRBV5-1; d_gene: -; len: 14; CDR3nt: TGCGCCAGCAGCTTGGGACTAGTAATTGATGAGCAGTTCTTC; CDR3aa: CASSLGLVIDEQFF